The rows below give T cell receptor beta chains drawn from one sample of a study of T cells after yellow fever vaccination. TCRdb recomputed calls from the 5' RACE reads with MiXCR, one row per CDR3 protein. The sample lists 170,000 or so distinct CDR3 sequences, roughly 6.4% occurring once. The sequencing used CD4+ T cells sorted from PBMCs, collected on the day of the first yellow fever vaccination. The source of these receptors is a man aged 18 to 35 who received the YFV17D yellow fever vaccine. Each CDR3 is given with its conserved first and last residue. The order of the fields is J gene, D gene, clone size, V gene, CDR3 protein, CDR3 DNA. D genes are given only for firm matches. Size tells how often a clone was seen (once, few, many) or the class of an expanded clone, and some rows leave it out.

>TRBJ1-3|.|few|TRBV7-9
CASTTGGNTIYF
TGTGCCAGCACCACCGGGGGAAACACCATATATTTT
>TRBJ1-2|.|few|TRBV20-1
CSARVPAEGYTF
TGCAGTGCTAGAGTCCCGGCGGAGGGCTACACCTTC
>TRBJ2-1|TRBD2|many|TRBV7-7
CASSPDSRGYYNEQFF
TGTGCCAGCAGCCCCGACTCGCGGGGGTACTACAATGAGCAGTTCTTC
>TRBJ2-3|.|.|TRBV7-3
CASSFAGTTDTQYF
TGTGCCAGCAGCTTTGCCGGGACCACAGATACGCAGTATTTT
>TRBJ1-2|.|many|TRBV12-3/TRBV12-4
CASSLAGGRAYGYTF
TGTGCCAGCAGTTTAGCTGGGGGGAGGGCCTATGGCTACACCTTC
>TRBJ2-1|TRBD1|.|TRBV3-1
CATSQGAGYNEQFF
TGTGCCACCTCCCAGGGGGCCGGGTACAATGAGCAGTTCTTC
>TRBJ2-2|TRBD2|many|TRBV12-3/TRBV12-4
CASSLRGSRVGELFF
TGTGCCAGCAGTTTGCGCGGGAGTAGGGTCGGGGAGCTGTTTTTT
>TRBJ2-1|TRBD2|many|TRBV29-1
CSVERTSGGDNEQFF
TGCAGCGTTGAAAGAACTAGCGGGGGGGACAATGAGCAGTTCTTC
>TRBJ2-5|.|.|TRBV27
CASSLARGSQETQYF
TGTGCCAGCAGTCTAGCTCGGGGGAGCCAAGAGACCCAGTACTTC
>TRBJ1-5|TRBD1|.|TRBV28
CASGYQTGWFGNQPQHF
TGTGCCAGCGGGTACCAGACAGGGTGGTTCGGGAATCAGCCCCAGCATTTT
>TRBJ2-3|TRBD2|.|TRBV7-2
CASSVGTSGGTDTQYF
TGTGCCAGCAGCGTCGGGACTAGCGGGGGCACAGATACGCAGTATTTT
>TRBJ2-1|TRBD2|few|TRBV20-1
CSARNSGGANNEQFF
TGCAGTGCTAGAAACAGCGGGGGGGCTAACAATGAGCAGTTCTTC
>TRBJ1-5|.|many|TRBV2
CASSDPMRGNQPQHF
TGTGCCAGCAGTGACCCCATGCGAGGCAATCAGCCCCAGCATTTT
>TRBJ1-6|TRBD1|.|TRBV19
CASSIFGQESPLHF
TGTGCCAGTAGTATTTTCGGACAGGAATCACCCCTCCACTTT
>TRBJ2-3|.|.|TRBV20-1
CSAMTASTDTQYF
TGCAGTGCTATGACAGCGAGCACAGATACGCAGTATTTT
>TRBJ2-3|.|few|TRBV6-1
CASTFSKFTDTQYF
TGTGCCAGCACCTTCTCTAAGTTCACAGATACGCAGTATTTT
>TRBJ2-3|TRBD2|.|TRBV5-4
CASSLASGDTDTQYF
TGTGCCAGCAGCTTGGCCAGCGGGGACACAGATACGCAGTATTTT
>TRBJ2-1|.|many|TRBV9
CASSPISGSYNEQFF
TGTGCCAGCAGCCCAATTTCGGGGAGTTACAATGAGCAGTTCTTC
>TRBJ2-3|TRBD2|.|TRBV4-1
CASSQDQGTSGGTRTDTQYF
TGCGCCAGCAGCCAAGATCAGGGGACTAGCGGGGGAACACGAACAGATACGCAGTATTTT
>TRBJ2-1|.|few|TRBV29-1
CSVFLQGPYNEQFF
TGCAGCGTGTTCCTTCAGGGACCCTACAATGAGCAGTTCTTC